This TCR beta chain was captured in a study of post-analysis software for immune sequencing data. Study in general: Multiple sclerosis in the patients followed relapsing-remitting, secondary progressive and progressive-relapsing courses. Study-level results: The study found TRBV5-6, TRBV5-1 and TRBV20-1 among five or six TRBV segments more frequent in patients than controls.

This clonotype has more than one count but fewer than ten. Its matching antigen is unknown. Germline CDR1 and CDR2: SEHNR and FQNEAQ (reference sequence). The junction had 4 bases not matched to a gene; V was cut back by 1 base and J by 8 bases. The CDR3 length is 13 residues. Researchers reported that TCR beta cDNA libraries carried unique molecular identifiers. Between about 0.95 and 11 million T cells gave rise to roughly 0.5 million cDNA molecules. One entry per CDR3 protein, called by TCRdb with MiXCR from the PCR reads. Of 350,000 to 450,000 distinct CDR3 sequences in the sample, more than 30% were seen once.

This clonotype originated in a girl aged 2-10 years with multiple sclerosis. Sequences were obtained from blood. V is TRBV7-9 and J is TRBJ1-2; 7 positions match TRBD1. The CDR3, as DNA: TGTGCCAGCAGCTTAGGGACAGGCAGAGGCTACACCTTC. Translated, it gives CASSLGTGRGYTF.